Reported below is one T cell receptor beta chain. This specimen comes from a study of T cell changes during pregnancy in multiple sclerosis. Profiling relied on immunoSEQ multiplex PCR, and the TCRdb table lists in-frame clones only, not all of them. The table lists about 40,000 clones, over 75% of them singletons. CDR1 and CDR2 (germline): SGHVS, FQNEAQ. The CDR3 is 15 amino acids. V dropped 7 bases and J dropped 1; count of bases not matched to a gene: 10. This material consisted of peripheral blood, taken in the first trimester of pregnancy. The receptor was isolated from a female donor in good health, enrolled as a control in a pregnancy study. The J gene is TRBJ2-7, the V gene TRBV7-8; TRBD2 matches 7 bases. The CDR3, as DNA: TGTGCCAGCATCAGAACCGGGACTAAATCCTACGAGCAGTACTTC. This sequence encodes CASIRTGTKSYEQYF.